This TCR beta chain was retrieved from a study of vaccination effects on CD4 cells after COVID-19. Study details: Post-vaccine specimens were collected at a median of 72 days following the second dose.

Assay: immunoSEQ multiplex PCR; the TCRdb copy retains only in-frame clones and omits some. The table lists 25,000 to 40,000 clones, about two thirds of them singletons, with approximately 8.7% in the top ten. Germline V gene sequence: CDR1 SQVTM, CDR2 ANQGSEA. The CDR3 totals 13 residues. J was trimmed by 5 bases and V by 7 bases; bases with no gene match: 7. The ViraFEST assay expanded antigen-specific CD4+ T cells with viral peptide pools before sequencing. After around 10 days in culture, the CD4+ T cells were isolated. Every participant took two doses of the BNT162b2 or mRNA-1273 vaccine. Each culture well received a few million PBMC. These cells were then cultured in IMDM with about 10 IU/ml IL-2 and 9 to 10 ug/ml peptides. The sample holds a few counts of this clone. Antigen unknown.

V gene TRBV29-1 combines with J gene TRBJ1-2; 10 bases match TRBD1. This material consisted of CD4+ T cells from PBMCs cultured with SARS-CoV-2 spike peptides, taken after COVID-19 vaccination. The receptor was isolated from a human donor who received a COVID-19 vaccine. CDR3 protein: CSAWDRGMYGYTF. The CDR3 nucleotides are TGCAGCGCGTGGGACAGGGGAATGTATGGCTACACCTTC.